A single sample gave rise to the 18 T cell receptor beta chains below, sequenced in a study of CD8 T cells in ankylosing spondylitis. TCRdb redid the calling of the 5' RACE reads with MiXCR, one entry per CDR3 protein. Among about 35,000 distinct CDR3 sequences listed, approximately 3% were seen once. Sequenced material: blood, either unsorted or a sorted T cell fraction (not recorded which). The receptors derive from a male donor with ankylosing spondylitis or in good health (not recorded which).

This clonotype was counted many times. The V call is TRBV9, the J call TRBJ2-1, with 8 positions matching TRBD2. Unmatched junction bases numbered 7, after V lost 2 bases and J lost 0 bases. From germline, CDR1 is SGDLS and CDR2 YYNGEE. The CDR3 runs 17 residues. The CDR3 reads CASSVSSGPSSYNEQFF. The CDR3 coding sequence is TGTGCCAGCAGCGTCTCTAGCGGGCCCAGCTCCTACAATGAGCAGTTCTTC.

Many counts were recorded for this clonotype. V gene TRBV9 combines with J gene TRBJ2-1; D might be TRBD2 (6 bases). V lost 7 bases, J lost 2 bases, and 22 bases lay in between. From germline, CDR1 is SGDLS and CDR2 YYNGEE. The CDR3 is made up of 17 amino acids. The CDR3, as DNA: TGTGCCAGCTCCTCTCCTCTAGCGTCCCGGACCTACAATGAGCAGTTCTTC. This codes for CASSSPLASRTYNEQFF.

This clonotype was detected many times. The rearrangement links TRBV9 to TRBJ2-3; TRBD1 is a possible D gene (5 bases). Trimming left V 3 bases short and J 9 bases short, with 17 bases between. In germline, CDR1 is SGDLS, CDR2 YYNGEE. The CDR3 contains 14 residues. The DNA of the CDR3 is TGTGCCAGCAGCGGCCAAGGTCGCCAGGGCACGCAGTATTTT. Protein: CASSGQGRQGTQYF.

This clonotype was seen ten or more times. Here the CDR3 DNA reads TGTGCCAGCAGCGAGTCCCTTGCGGGAGGGCCAGTAGTTGAGCAGTTCTTC. It specifies CASSESLAGGPVVEQFF. The chain joins TRBV9 to TRBJ2-1; TRBD2 matches at 9 bases. The CDR3 is 17 residues long. Germline trimming cut 3 bases from V and 9 bases from J; bases unmatched to any gene: 16. Germline CDR1 SGDLS, CDR2 YYNGEE.

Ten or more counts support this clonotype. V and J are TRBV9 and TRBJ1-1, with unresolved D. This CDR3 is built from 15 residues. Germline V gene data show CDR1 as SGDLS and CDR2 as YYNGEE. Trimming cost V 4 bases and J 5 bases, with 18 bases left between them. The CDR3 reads CASSSFAGSQTEAFF. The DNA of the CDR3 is TGTGCCAGCAGCTCCTTTGCGGGGTCCCAGACTGAAGCTTTCTTT.

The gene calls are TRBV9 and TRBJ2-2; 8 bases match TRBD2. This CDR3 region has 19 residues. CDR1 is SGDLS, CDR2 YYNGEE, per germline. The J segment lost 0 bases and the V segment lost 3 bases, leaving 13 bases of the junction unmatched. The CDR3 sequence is CASSEGLDGPGANTGELFF. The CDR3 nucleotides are TGTGCCAGCAGCGAGGGACTAGATGGGCCGGGGGCGAACACCGGGGAGCTGTTTTTT.

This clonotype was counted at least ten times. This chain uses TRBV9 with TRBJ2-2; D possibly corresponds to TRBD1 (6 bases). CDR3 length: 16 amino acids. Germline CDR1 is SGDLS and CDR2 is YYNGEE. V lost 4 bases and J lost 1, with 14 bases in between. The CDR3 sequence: CASSPHIGGNTGELFF. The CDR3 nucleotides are TGTGCCAGCAGCCCTCACATAGGGGGGAACACCGGGGAGCTGTTTTTT.

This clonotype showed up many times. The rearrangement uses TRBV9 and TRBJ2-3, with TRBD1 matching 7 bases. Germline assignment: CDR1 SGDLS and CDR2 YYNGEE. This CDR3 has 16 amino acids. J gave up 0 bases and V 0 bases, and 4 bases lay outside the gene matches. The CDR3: CASSVEGQPSTDTQYF. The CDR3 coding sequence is TGTGCCAGCAGCGTAGAGGGACAGCCTAGCACAGATACGCAGTATTTT. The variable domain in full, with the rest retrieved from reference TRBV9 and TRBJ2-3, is DSGVTQTPKHLITATGQRVTLRCSPRSGDLSVYWYQQSLDQGLQFLIQYYNGEERAKGNILERFSAQQFPDLHSELNLSSLELGDSALYFCASSVEGQPSTDTQYFGPGTRLTVL.

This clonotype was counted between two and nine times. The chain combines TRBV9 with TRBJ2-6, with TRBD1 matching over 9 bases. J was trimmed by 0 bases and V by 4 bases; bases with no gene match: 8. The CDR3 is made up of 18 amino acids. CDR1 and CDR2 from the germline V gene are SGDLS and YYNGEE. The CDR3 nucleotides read TGTGCCAGCAGCCGGGGACAGGGTGGGTTCTCTGGGGCCAACGTCCTGACTTTC. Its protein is CASSRGQGGFSGANVLTF.

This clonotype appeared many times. CDR3 in amino acids: CASSRAGGNQPQHF. The CDR3 DNA is TGTGCCAGCAGCCGTGCGGGAGGCAATCAGCCCCAGCATTTT. The chain couples TRBV9 to TRBJ1-5, with no clear D. V lost 4 bases, J lost 2 bases, and 10 bases lay in between. The CDR3 runs to 14 residues. Germline V gives CDR1 SGDLS, CDR2 YYNGEE.

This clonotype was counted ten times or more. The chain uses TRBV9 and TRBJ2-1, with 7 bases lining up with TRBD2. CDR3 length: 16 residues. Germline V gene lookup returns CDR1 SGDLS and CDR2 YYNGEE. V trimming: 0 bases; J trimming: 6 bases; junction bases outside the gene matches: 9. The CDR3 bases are TGTGCCAGCAGCGTAGCGTCAGCGGGGATCGGCAATGAGCAGTTCTTC. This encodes CASSVASAGIGNEQFF.

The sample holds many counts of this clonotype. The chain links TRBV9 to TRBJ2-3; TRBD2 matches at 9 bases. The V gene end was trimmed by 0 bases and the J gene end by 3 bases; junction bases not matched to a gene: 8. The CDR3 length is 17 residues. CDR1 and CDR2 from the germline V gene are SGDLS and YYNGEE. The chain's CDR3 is CASSVEEPLAGTDTQYF. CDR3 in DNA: TGTGCCAGCAGCGTAGAGGAACCACTAGCGGGTACAGATACGCAGTATTTT. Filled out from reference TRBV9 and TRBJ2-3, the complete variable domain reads DSGVTQTPKHLITATGQRVTLRCSPRSGDLSVYWYQQSLDQGLQFLIQYYNGEERAKGNILERFSAQQFPDLHSELNLSSLELGDSALYFCASSVEEPLAGTDTQYFGPGTRLTVL.

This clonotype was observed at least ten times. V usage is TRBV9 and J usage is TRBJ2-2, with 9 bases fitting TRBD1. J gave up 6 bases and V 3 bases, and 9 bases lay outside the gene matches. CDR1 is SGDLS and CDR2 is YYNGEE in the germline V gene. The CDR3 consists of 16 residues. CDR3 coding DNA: TGTGCCAGCAGCGACTGGGACAGGGAGGTTTCCGGGGAGCTGTTTTTT. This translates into CASSDWDREVSGELFF.

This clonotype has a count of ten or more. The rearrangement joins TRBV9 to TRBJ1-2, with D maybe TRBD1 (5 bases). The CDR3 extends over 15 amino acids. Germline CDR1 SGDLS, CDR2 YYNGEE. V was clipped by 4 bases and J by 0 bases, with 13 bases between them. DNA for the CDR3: TGTGCCAGCAGCCCCCGGGACGCTGCTAACTATGGCTACACCTTC. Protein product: CASSPRDAANYGYTF.

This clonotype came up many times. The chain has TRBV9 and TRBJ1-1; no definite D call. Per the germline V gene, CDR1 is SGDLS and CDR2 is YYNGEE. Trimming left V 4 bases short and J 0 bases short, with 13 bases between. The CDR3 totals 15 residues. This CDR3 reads CASSLDGTLNTEAFF. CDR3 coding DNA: TGTGCCAGCAGCCTTGATGGCACCCTGAACACTGAAGCTTTCTTT.

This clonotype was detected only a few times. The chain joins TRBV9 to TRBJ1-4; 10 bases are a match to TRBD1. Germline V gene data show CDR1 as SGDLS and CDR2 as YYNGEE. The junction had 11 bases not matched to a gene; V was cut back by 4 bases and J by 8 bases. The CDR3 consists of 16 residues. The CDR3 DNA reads TGTGCCAGCAGCATCCACCGGGACAGGGGTAACGAAAAACTGTTTTTT. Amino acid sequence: CASSIHRDRGNEKLFF.

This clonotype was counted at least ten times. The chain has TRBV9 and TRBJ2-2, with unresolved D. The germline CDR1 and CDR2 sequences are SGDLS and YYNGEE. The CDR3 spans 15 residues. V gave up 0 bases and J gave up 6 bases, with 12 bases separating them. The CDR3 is CASSVGGNSPGELFF. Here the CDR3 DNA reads TGTGCCAGCAGCGTAGGTGGAAATTCTCCCGGGGAGCTGTTTTTT.

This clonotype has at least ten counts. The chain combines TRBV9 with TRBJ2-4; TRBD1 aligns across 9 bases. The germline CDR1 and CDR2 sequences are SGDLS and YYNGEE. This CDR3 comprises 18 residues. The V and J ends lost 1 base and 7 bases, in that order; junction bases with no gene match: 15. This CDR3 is CASSVSAGQGSRQNIQYF. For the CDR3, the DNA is TGTGCCAGCAGCGTAAGCGCCGGACAGGGGTCGCGTCAGAACATTCAGTACTTC.